This T cell receptor (beta chain) stems from a study of T cell clonality in common variable immunodeficiency (dated by TCRdb to about 2015). This clone was detected a few times. Its antigen target is currently unknown. Given a much more abundant clone one base away, this may be a read error. The CDR3 end lies 3 residues beyond the end of the read and is filled in from the germline J gene. CVID samples and control samples contributed equivalent amounts of genomic DNA as sequencing input. For every sample, a 60 bp segment covering the rearranged TCRbeta CDR3 region was amplified and then sequenced. TCRbeta amplification used the immunoSEQ assay, a bias-corrected multiplex PCR with high-throughput sequencing. The original pipeline was this. Every unique nucleotide sequence was considered a clone and was annotated with V, D and J genes, copy number and frequency. Sequences were labeled productive if in frame, and non-productive if out of frame or containing stop codons. Clonality was calculated from Shannon's entropy as previously described. Mean CDR3 Kyte-Doolittle hydropathy was derived from the predicted amino acid sequences of productive clones. Using the R hclust function, scaled V gene usage was clustered hierarchically with Manhattan distance and complete linkage. Sharing of clones by CDR3 amino acid sequence was evaluated through resampling of 12 repertoires per group over 100 rounds. Repertoires were searched for approximately 70 published EBV-specific and 245 published CMV-specific TCRbeta sequences. Two CVID samples that yielded fewer than 10,000 sequences were excluded from the analysis, so roughly 42 CVID repertoires were retained. TCRdb's version of the immuneACCESS table is confined to in-frame rearrangements and falls short of the full clone set. An unresolved V gene accounts for under half of the shortfall where checked; the remainder is of unknown origin. That table is the source of V, J and clone size, and D and trimming were worked out from the DNA. The sample records more than 30,000 clones, none occurring a single time. About 4.5% of the sample belongs to the ten largest clones.

The CDR3 holds 15 amino acids from the cysteine to the phenylalanine. Of the CDR3's DNA, 36 bases were read; they are in frame from base 1. CDR1 and CDR2, looked up from the germline V gene, are MNHNS and SASEGT. Most of the CVID patients and most of the healthy controls were of Caucasian heritage. From each donor, roughly 5 to 8.5 ml of heparinized peripheral whole blood was collected. Genomic DNA from adults with common variable immune deficiency (CVID) and from healthy adult controls was the source for sequencing TCRbeta CDR3 repertoires. There were approximately 22 healthy adult volunteers in the control group (roughly 12 female and approximately ten male), ranging in age from about 20 to 70 years, with a mean age of almost 35. To isolate peripheral blood mononuclear cells, diluted blood was subjected to density centrifugation over Hypaque 1077 or Ficoll-Paque. Genomic DNA was obtained from unsorted mononuclear cells through either Qiagen column purification or a centrifugation-based method.

Here is what the overall study found, with its caveats: Patient heterogeneity within the CVID cohort put limits on correlating repertoire features with clinical complications. CVID subjects shared fewer TCRbeta clones with each other than healthy controls did (p < 0.0001). TCRbeta clonality was higher in CVID subjects than in healthy controls (t-test p = 0.018), and the increase was most characteristic of about a third of subjects. Reportedly, TCRbeta sequences from CVID had fewer deletions and N-nucleotide insertions, and highly modified clones with 13 or more V deletions were absent from CVID. Even though DNA input was the same, control samples had an average of around 81,000 unique sequences each, compared with about 32,000 in CVID samples. According to the authors, finding the cause of the higher clonality in CVID would require sequencing the repertoires of T cell subpopulations.

The chain links TRBV6-1 with TRBJ2-3, with the D gene call left open. This TCR derives from a person aged 18 to 70 in good health. The source material was peripheral blood mononuclear cells. The CDR3 is CASSEGIYGNQPQYF. The sequenced CDR3 bases are TGTGCCAGCAGTGAGGGCATTTACGGCAATCAGCCG.